This passage covers 32 T cell receptor beta chains from one sample sequenced in a study of monozygotic twins with inflammatory bowel disease. TCRdb re-analyzed the 5' RACE reads; it lists each CDR3 protein once, without DNA. The sample holds fewer than 110,000 distinct CDR3 sequences. Sequenced input: blood. The receptors originated from a human donor with ulcerative colitis or Crohn's disease, or a healthy co-twin of an affected twin (not recorded which).

This chain joins TRBV20-1 and TRBJ2-7; TCRdb picks TRBD2, but there is no DNA to check that call. Germline lookup yields CDR1 DFQATT and CDR2 SNEGSKA (reference sequence). CDR3 length: 13 amino acids. The CDR3 sequence is CSARHLAGVEQYF.

The chain joins TRBV6-5 to TRBJ2-7. CDR1 and CDR2 from the germline V gene are MNHEY and SVGAGI. There are 11 residues in the CDR3. The CDR3 sequence is CASSFGLEQYF.

The V call is TRBV6-5, the J call TRBJ2-7. The CDR3 covers 13 residues. Germline V gene sequence: CDR1 MNHEY, CDR2 SVGAGI. CDR3 in amino acids: CASSYSPDYEQYF.

The chain recombines TRBV7-2 with TRBJ2-1; TCRdb indicates TRBD2, and absent DNA this call remains unverified. This CDR3 is 17 amino acids long. Germline-derived CDR1 and CDR2 are SGHTA and FQGNSA. The CDR3 region is CASSLPGTSGRSDEQFF.

The rearrangement uses TRBV28 and TRBJ2-2; TCRdb names TRBD1, which stays unverified in the absence of DNA. Germline-derived CDR1 and CDR2 are MDHEN and SYDVKM. There are 14 residues in the CDR3. The CDR3 protein is CASRGGSLRGELFF.

The chain carries TRBV30 and TRBJ1-1. The CDR3 has 13 residues. Germline assignment: CDR1 GTSNPN and CDR2 SVGIG (reference sequence). The CDR3 loop is CAWSEFMNTEAFF.

CDR3 amino acids: CASSQDPSGTAYNEQFF. The chain has TRBV4-2 and TRBJ2-1; TCRdb indicates TRBD2, and absent DNA this call remains unverified. The CDR3 sequence is 17 residues long. Germline-derived CDR1 and CDR2 are LGHNA and YNFKEQ.

The chain links TRBV7-2 to TRBJ2-2; TCRdb calls TRBD2, which cannot be checked without DNA. The germline V gene has CDR1 SGHTA and CDR2 FQGNSA. The CDR3 consists of 16 residues. The CDR3 is CASSVLAGSHTGELFF.

The genes are TRBV4-3 and TRBJ2-1. The CDR3 is 14 residues long. The germline gives CDR1 LGHNA, CDR2 YSLEER. CDR3 in amino acids: CASSQILLDNEQFF.

The V gene is TRBV29-1, the J gene TRBJ2-5. This CDR3 spans 12 amino acids. CDR1 is SQVTM and CDR2 is ANQGSEA in the germline V gene. The CDR3 loop is CSAEEHQETQYF.

This chain joins TRBV19 and TRBJ2-1; the TCRdb D gene call, TRBD1, has no DNA to confirm it. The V gene's germline CDR1 is LNHDA and CDR2 SQIVND (reference sequence). This CDR3 is 15 amino acids long. CDR3 region: CASSTGTTTGGEQFF.

The CDR3 spells CASSQDPAGGTDTQYF. The chain employs TRBV4-3 and TRBJ2-3; TCRdb outputs TRBD2, but without DNA this stays unchecked. This CDR3 region has 16 residues. Germline V CDR1 and CDR2: LGHNA, YSLEER.

The chain recombines TRBV14 with TRBJ1-6. This CDR3 has 14 amino acids. Germline V CDR1 and CDR2: SGHDN, FVKESK. The CDR3 loop reads CASSYQMFVAPLHF.

This rearrangement joins TRBV4-2 to TRBJ1-4; TCRdb names TRBD1, which stays unverified in the absence of DNA. This CDR3 region has 15 residues. Germline loops: CDR1 LGHNA, CDR2 YNFKEQ. This CDR3 is CASSLPRGGNEKLFF.

This chain links TRBV5-1 with TRBJ2-1; the D call from TCRdb, TRBD1, cannot be confirmed without DNA. Germline loops: CDR1 SGHRS, CDR2 YFSETQ. The CDR3 covers 14 residues. The CDR3 sequence is CASSFQIMGEEQFF. Combining the CDR3 with reference TRBV5-1 and TRBJ2-1 gives the whole variable domain KAGVTQTPRYLIKTRGQQVTLSCSPISGHRSVSWYQQTPGQGLQFLFEYFSETQRNKGNFPGRFSGRQFSNSRSEMNVSTLELGDSALYLCASSFQIMGEEQFFGPGTRLTVL.

The V gene is TRBV2, the J gene TRBJ2-3; TCRdb's D call, TRBD2, is unchecked because there is no DNA. Germline V lookup: CDR1 SNHLY, CDR2 FYNNEI. The CDR3 is 12 amino acids. The CDR3 protein is CASRALTDTQYF.

V is TRBV10-3 and J is TRBJ2-7; the TRBD2 assignment by TCRdb is unverifiable without DNA. CDR3 length equals 17 residues. Germline assignment: CDR1 ENHRY and CDR2 SYGVKD. CDR3 loop: CAISGHSGTSLLDEQYF.

The rearrangement joins TRBV7-2 to TRBJ1-4; there is no DNA to check the TCRdb D call of TRBD1. The CDR3 spans 15 residues. Germline V lookup: CDR1 SGHTA, CDR2 FQGNSA. CDR3 sequence: CASSRSRDPNEKLFF.

The V call is TRBV7-2, the J call TRBJ2-7; TCRdb names TRBD2, which stays unverified in the absence of DNA. CDR1 is SGHTA and CDR2 is FQGNSA in the germline V gene. The CDR3 is 15 residues long. The CDR3 protein is CASSLERAGGHEQYF.

The J gene is TRBJ2-5, the V gene TRBV30; checking the TCRdb D call of TRBD1 is not possible without DNA. The germline V gene encodes CDR1 GTSNPN and CDR2 SVGIG (reference sequence). CDR3 length: 13 amino acids. CDR3 in amino acids: CAWSTNRVATQYF.

According to its frequency, this clonotype is medium-sized. J is TRBJ2-7 and V is TRBV7-2. CDR1 is SGHTA, CDR2 FQGNSA, per germline. CDR3 length: 14 amino acids. The CDR3 loop is CASSLAYHSYEQYF.

The chain joins TRBV7-2 to TRBJ2-5. Germline-derived CDR1 and CDR2 are SGHTA and FQGNSA. The CDR3 is 12 residues long. This CDR3 is CASSLDWETQYF.

The rearrangement links TRBV4-3 to TRBJ2-5; checking the TCRdb D call of TRBD1 is not possible without DNA. CDR3 length: 15 amino acids. Germline assignment: CDR1 LGHNA and CDR2 YSLEER. This chain's CDR3 is CASSQEGGNRETQYF.

J is TRBJ2-5 and V is TRBV18; no DNA is available, so the TRBD1 call from TCRdb remains unchecked. This CDR3 has 15 amino acids. Looked up from germline, CDR1 is KGHSH and CDR2 is LQKENI. The CDR3 reads CASSPARGVQETQYF.

The rearrangement joins TRBV6-5 to TRBJ1-1; TCRdb proposes TRBD1, but this gene call is untestable without DNA. The length of the CDR3 is 13 residues. Germline V gives CDR1 MNHEY, CDR2 SVGAGI. The CDR3 region is CASRTGLSTEAFF.

The CDR3 protein is CSAPPPGPNQPQHF. The genes are TRBV20-1 and TRBJ1-5. CDR1 and CDR2 from the germline V gene are DFQATT and SNEGSKA (reference sequence). The CDR3 is made up of 14 amino acids.

J is TRBJ2-3 and V is TRBV7-2; TCRdb names TRBD2, which stays unverified in the absence of DNA. This CDR3 has 16 residues. Germline V gives CDR1 SGHTA, CDR2 FQGNSA. CDR3 amino acids: CASRDDSGIVTDTQYF. The complete variable domain, with remaining parts taken from reference TRBV7-2 and TRBJ2-3, reads GAGVSQSPSNKVTEKGKDVELRCDPISGHTALYWYRQSLGQGLEFLIYFQGNSAPDKSGLPSDRFSAERTGGSVSTLTIQRTQQEDSAVYLCASRDDSGIVTDTQYFGPGTRLTVL.

This rearrangement joins TRBV20-1 to TRBJ2-2; TCRdb selects TRBD2, and the lack of DNA leaves this call unchecked. Germline V gene data show CDR1 as DFQATT and CDR2 as SNEGSKA (reference sequence). This CDR3 is 17 amino acids long. CDR3 sequence reads: CSARRQGRPLNTGELFF.

The chain couples TRBV5-1 to TRBJ2-5. Germline V gives CDR1 SGHRS, CDR2 YFSETQ. This CDR3 has 15 amino acids. The CDR3: CASSSLDGYQETQYF.

This chain joins TRBV4-3 and TRBJ1-4. This CDR3 has 14 residues. The germline V gene encodes CDR1 LGHNA and CDR2 YSLEER. CDR3 sequence: CASSQEAWEKKLFF.

V usage is TRBV5-1 and J usage is TRBJ2-2; without DNA, the TCRdb call of TRBD2 cannot be checked. Per the germline V gene, CDR1 is SGHRS and CDR2 is YFSETQ. This CDR3 contains 15 residues. This chain's CDR3 is CASSILAGDTGELFF.

This chain links TRBV7-3 with TRBJ2-3; the D call of TRBD2 rests on TCRdb alone, since no DNA is present to check it. The CDR3 runs 16 residues. Germline V CDR1 and CDR2: SGHTA, FQGTGA. CDR3 residues: CASSLTSRGGLVAQYF. Full variable domain (outside the CDR3, taken from reference TRBV7-3 and TRBJ2-3): GAGVSQTPSNKVTEKGKYVELRCDPISGHTALYWYRQSLGQGPEFLIYFQGTGAADDSGLPNDRFFAVRPEGSVSTLKIQRTERGDSAVYLCASSLTSRGGLVAQYFGPGTRLTVL.